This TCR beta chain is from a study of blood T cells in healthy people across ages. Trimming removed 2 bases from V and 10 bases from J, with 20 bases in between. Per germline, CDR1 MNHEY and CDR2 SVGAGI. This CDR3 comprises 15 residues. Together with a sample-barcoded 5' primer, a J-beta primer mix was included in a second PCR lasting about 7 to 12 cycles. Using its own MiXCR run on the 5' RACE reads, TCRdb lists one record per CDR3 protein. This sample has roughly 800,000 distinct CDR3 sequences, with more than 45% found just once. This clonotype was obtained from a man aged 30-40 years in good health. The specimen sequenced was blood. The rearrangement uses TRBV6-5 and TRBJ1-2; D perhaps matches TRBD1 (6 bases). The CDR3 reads CASSYDTGRTPHYTF. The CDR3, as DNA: TGTGCCAGCAGTTACGACACAGGGAGAACACCTCACTACACCTTC.